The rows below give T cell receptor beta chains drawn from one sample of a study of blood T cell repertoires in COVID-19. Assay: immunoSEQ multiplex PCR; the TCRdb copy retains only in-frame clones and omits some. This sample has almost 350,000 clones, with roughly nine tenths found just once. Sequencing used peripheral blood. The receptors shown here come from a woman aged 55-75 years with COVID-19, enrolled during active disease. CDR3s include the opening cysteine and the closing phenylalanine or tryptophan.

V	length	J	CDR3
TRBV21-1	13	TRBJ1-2	CASSKGAGPGYTF
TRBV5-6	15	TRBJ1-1	CASSLETGGNTEAFF
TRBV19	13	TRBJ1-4	CASSGRQGEKLFF
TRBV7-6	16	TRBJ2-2	CASSPGLAANTGELFF
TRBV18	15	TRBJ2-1	CASSRRQLVNNEQFF
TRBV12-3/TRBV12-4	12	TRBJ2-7	CASRKQAYEQYF
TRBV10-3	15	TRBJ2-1	CAIRLAGGPYNEQFF
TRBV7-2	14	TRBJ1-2	CASSLGQTPYGYTF
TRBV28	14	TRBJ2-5	CASSLSPVSGTQYF
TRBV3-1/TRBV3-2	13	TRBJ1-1	CASRQRLNTEAFF
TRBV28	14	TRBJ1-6	CASSLLVDNSPLHF
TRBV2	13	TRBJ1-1	CASSPQGNTEAFF
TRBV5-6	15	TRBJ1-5	CASSLGQGLRQPQHF
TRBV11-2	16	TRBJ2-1	CASSLGPGGLYNEQFF
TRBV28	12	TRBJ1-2	CASSLREYDYTF
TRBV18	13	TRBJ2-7	CASSPNTGDEQYF
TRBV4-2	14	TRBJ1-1	CASSLPLGVTEAFF
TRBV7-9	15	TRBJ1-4	CASSLRTGVGEKLFF
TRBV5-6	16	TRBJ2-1	CASSLTGTRPHNEQFF
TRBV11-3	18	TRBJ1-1	CASSLDRRDKGWNTEAFF
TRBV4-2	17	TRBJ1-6	CASSQEGIGTVNSPLHF
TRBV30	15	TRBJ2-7	CAWSHHGRQTSTQYF
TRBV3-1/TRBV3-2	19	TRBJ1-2	CASSIKGVHRPSLNYGYTF
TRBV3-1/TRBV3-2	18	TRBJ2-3	CASSQEYPLASTPDTQYF
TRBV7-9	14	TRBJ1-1	CASSLPDRSTEAFF
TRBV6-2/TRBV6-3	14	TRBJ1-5	CASSYLERNQPQHF
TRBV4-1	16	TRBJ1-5	CASSLSRVIGNQPQHF
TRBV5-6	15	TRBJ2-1	CASSLPEGGYNEQFF